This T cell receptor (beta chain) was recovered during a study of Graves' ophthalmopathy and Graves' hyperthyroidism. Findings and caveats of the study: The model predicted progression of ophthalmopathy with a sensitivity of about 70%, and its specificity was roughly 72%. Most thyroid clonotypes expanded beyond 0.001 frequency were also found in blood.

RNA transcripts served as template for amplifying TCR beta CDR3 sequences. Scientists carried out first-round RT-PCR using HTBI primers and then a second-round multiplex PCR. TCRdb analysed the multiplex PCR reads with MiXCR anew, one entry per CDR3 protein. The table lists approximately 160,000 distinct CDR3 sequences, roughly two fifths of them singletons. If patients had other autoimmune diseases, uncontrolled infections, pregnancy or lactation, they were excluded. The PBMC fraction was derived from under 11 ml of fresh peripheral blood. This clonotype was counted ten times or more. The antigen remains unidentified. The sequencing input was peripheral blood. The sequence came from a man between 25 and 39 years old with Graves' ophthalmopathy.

The CDR3 coding sequence is TGTGCCAGCAGCTTACAGGTCCACGGAGTGACCCAGTACTTC. Protein sequence: CASSLQVHGVTQYF. This chain connects TRBV7-2 to TRBJ2-5, with no clear D. From germline, CDR1 is SGHTA and CDR2 FQGNSA. The V and J ends lost 2 bases and 7 bases respectively, with 14 bases between them. The CDR3 spans 14 residues.